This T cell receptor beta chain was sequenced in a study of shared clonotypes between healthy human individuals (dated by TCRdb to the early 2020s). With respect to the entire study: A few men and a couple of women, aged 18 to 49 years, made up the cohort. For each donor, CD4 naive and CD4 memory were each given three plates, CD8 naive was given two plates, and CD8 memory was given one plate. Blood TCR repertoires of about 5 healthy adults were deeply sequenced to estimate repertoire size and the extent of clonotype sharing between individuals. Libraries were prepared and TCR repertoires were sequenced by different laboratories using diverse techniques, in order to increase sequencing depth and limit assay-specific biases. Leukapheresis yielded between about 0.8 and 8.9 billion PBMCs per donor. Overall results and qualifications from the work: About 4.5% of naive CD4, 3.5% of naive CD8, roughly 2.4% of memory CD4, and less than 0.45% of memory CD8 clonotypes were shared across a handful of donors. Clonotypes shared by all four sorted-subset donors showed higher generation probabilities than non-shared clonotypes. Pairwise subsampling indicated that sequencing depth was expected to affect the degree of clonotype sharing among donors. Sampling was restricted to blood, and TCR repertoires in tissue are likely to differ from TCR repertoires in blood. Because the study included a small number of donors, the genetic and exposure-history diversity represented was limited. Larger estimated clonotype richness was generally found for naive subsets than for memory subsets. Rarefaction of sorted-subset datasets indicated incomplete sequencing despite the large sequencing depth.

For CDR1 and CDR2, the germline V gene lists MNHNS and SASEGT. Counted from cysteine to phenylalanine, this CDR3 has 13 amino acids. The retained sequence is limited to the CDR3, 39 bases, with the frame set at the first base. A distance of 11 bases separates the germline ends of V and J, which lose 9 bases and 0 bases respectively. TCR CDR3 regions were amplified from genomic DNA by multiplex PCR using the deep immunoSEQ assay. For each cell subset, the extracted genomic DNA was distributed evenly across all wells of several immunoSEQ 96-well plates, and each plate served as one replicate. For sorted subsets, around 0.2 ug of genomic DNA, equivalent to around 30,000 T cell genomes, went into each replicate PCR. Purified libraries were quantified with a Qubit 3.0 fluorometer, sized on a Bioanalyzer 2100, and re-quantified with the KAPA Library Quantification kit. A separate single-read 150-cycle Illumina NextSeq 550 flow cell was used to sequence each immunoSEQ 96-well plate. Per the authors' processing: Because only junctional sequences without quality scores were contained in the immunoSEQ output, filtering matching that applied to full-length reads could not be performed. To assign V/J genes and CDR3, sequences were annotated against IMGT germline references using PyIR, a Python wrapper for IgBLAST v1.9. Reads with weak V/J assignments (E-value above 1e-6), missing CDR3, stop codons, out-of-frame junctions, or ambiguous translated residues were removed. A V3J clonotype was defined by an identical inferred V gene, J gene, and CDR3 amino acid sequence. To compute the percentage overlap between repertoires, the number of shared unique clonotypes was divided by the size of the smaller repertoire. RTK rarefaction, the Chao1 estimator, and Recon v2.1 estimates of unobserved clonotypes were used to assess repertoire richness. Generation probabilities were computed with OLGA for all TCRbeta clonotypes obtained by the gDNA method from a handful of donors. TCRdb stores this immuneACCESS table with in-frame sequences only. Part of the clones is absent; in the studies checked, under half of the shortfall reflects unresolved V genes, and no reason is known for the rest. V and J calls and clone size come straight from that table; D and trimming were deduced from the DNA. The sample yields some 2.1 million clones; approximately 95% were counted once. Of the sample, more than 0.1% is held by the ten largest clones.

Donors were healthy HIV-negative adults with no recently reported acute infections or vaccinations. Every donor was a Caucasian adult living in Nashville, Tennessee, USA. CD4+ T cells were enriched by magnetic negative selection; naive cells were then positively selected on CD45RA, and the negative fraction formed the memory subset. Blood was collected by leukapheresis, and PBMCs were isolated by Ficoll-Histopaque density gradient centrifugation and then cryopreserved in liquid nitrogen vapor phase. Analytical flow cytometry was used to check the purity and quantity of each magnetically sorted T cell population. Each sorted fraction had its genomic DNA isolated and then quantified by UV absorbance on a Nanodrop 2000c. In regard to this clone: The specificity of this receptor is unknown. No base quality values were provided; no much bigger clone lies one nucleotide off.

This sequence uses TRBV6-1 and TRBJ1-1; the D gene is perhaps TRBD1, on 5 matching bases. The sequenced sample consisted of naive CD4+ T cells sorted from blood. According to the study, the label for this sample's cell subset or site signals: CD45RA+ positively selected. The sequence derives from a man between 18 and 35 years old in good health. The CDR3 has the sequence CASRQMVNTEAFF. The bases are TGTGCCAGTAGACAGATGGTGAACACTGAAGCTTTCTTT.